The clone carrying this T cell receptor beta chain was observed a handful of times. The antigen is undetermined. This entry comes from a study of response to subunit inactivated influenza vaccine. J was trimmed by 8 bases and V by 3 bases; bases with no gene match: 9. This CDR3 region has 16 residues. The V gene's germline CDR1 is DFQATT and CDR2 SNEGSKA (reference sequence). Each CDR3 protein gets one entry after TCRdb re-called the RT-PCR reads with MiXCR. Among about 610,000 distinct CDR3 sequences, 13% to 15% were seen once, and the ten largest hold approximately 12%. Study-wide results and caveats: Authors suggested seasonal influenza vaccinations each recruit few new T cells.

The input for sequencing was PBMCs from blood, taken 11 to 12 days after vaccination. The chain combines TRBV20-1 with TRBJ2-1, with TRBD2 matching over 14 bases. This TCR was sampled from a man aged 45 to 65 who received an inactivated influenza vaccine. The CDR3 nucleotides read TGCAGTGCTAGGACTAGCGGGGGGGCCCTGAGGGATGAGCAGTTCTTC. Its protein product is CSARTSGGALRDEQFF.